The 2 T cell receptor beta chains reported below all come from one sample, sequenced in a study of cytomegalovirus exposure and HLA in healthy donors. PCR involved 60 Vbeta and 13 Jbeta primers. The repertoire was sequenced with immunoSEQ multiplex PCR; TCRdb's copy has only in-frame clones and lacks some. The sample gives 150,000 to 200,000 clones, approximately 70% of which show up once; 1.8% is in the top ten. Material: PBMCs. These TCRs come from a woman in her 30s in good health and CMV-seronegative.

The chain couples TRBV28 to TRBJ1-2; 12 nucleotides agree with TRBD1. Germline lookup yields CDR1 MDHEN and CDR2 SYDVKM. V trimming: 8 bases; J trimming: 7 bases; junction bases outside the gene matches: 8. This CDR3 spans 14 amino acids. The CDR3 bases are TGTGCCAGCGGACCGGGACAGGGGGCGATTGGCTACACCTTC. Translating gives CASGPGQGAIGYTF.

This chain joins TRBV10-3 and TRBJ1-3; weak D call: TRBD1 (6 bases). CDR3 length equals 16 residues. V lost 3 bases and J 2 bases, leaving 14 bases between the germline ends. Germline lookup yields CDR1 ENHRY and CDR2 SYGVKD. The CDR3 DNA sequence: TGTGCCATCAGTGAACTTTCGCCAGGGGCTGGAAACACCATATATTTT. Residues: CAISELSPGAGNTIYF.